The following is a T cell receptor (beta chain) sequence with its context. This CDR3 spans 16 amino acids. The V and J ends lost 2 bases and 0 bases respectively, with 12 bases between them. Germline CDR1 reads SGDLS; CDR2 reads YYNGEE. The sample originates from a study of blood T cell repertoires in COVID-19. Participants' reported clinical history set cohort assignment. The authors' processing: Reference gene primer amplification gave nucleated cell count estimates. Profiling relied on immunoSEQ multiplex PCR, and the TCRdb table lists in-frame clones only, not all of them. The V and J calls and clone size were taken over from that table, and D and trimming were inferred from the DNA. The table has roughly 220,000 clones, roughly 85% seen once.

This chain links TRBV9 with TRBJ2-1, with a weak D call TRBD2 (6 bases). Sequencing was carried out using PBMCs or T cells enriched from blood (not recorded which). This clonotype was sampled from a woman between 40 and 55 years old with acute COVID-19. The CDR3 DNA reads TGTGCCAGCAGCGTCTCCGTGGGGGGCTCCTACAATGAGCAGTTCTTC. This translates into CASSVSVGGSYNEQFF.